This T cell receptor (beta chain) was captured in a study of blood T cells in healthy people across ages. V dropped 5 bases and J dropped 8; count of bases not matched to a gene: 13. Germline V gene data show CDR1 as MNHEY and CDR2 as SVGEGT. The CDR3 has 16 residues. Findings and limits, study-wide: Expanded clonotype changes were possibly confounded by unknown donor CMV status. Roughly linear declines in TCR beta diversity per million T cells occurred with age.

It was with a sample-barcoded 5' primer and a J-beta primer mix that a second PCR of roughly 6 to 12 cycles was run. A 12-random-nucleotide template-switch adaptor tagged each cDNA molecule. TCRdb fed the 5' RACE reads into MiXCR, producing one record per CDR3 protein. Seen here are 1.5 million or so distinct CDR3 sequences, around 40% observed once, and the top ten hold less than 5%. To note about this clonotype: Its antigen remains unknown.

In each sample, at least 6.5 million PBMCs were isolated. The source of this sequence is a woman younger than 30 in good health. The material sequenced was blood. The chain employs TRBV6-2 or TRBV6-3 and TRBJ2-1, with 9 bases that match TRBD1. The CDR3 reads CASSHHPGTGFHEQFF. The CDR3 DNA sequence: TGTGCCAGCAGTCACCATCCCGGGACAGGGTTCCATGAGCAGTTCTTC.